A single sample gave rise to the 27 T cell receptor beta chains below, sequenced in a study of CD8 T cells in Susac syndrome. Reverse transcription of about 0.5 to 1 ug RNA used random hexamers. TCRdb re-called the immunoSEQ multiplex PCR reads through MiXCR, storing one row per CDR3 protein. The sample shows about 120,000 distinct CDR3 sequences, 80% to 95% of them seen only once. Sequenced: CD8+ T cells from PBMCs. The receptors stem from a human donor in good health.

The genes are TRBV12-3 or TRBV12-4 and TRBJ2-6; D ambiguous. V dropped 4 bases and J dropped 0 bases, with 1 base sitting between them. The CDR3 is 13 amino acids. The CDR3 DNA sequence: TGTGCCAGCAGTTCCTCTGGGGCCAACGTCCTGACTTTC. Amino acids: CASSSSGANVLTF.

As DNA, the CDR3 is TGTGCCAGCTCGCTATCCAGGAACACTGAAGCTTTCTTT. Its protein product is CASSLSRNTEAFF. The chain has TRBV18 and TRBJ1-1; D is undetermined. CDR3 size: 13 residues. Germline CDR1 KGHSH, CDR2 LQKENI. V was trimmed by 6 bases and J by 1 base, leaving 9 bases between them.

The V call is TRBV7-3, the J call TRBJ2-5, with 10 bases lining up with TRBD2. This CDR3 spans 15 amino acids. Germline trimming cut 5 bases from V and 4 bases from J; bases unmatched to any gene: 7. Germline V gives CDR1 SGHTA, CDR2 FQGTGA. The CDR3 DNA follows: TGTGCCAGCAGCCTTACTAGCGGGGACATAGAGACCCAGTACTTC. It encodes CASSLTSGDIETQYF.

The genes are TRBV6-2 or TRBV6-3 and TRBJ1-2; D call uncertain. The CDR3 is 14 amino acids. Trimming took 6 bases from V and 4 from J, leaving 15 bases between them. Germline V gives CDR1 MNHEY, CDR2 SVGEGT. CDR3 loop: CASSEAPSGYGYTF. The CDR3 DNA follows: TGTGCCAGCAGCGAAGCCCCCTCTGGCTATGGCTACACCTTC.

The CDR3 protein is CASSLRTSGRTDTQYF. The CDR3 DNA sequence: TGTGCCAGCAGTCTTCGGACTAGCGGGCGCACAGATACGCAGTATTTT. The chain joins TRBV6-1 to TRBJ2-3, with 11 bases that match TRBD2. Trimming at V came to 5 bases and at J to 1 base, leaving 5 bases not matched to a gene. This CDR3 region has 16 residues. Germline-derived CDR1 and CDR2 are MNHNS and SASEGT.

The genes are TRBV18 and TRBJ2-5, with D possibly being TRBD1 (6 bases). Germline V gene lookup returns CDR1 KGHSH and CDR2 LQKENI. The V end lost 6 bases, the J end lost 3 bases, and 11 bases lay between the germline ends. The CDR3 extends over 13 amino acids. CDR3 region: CASSPDREETQYF. The CDR3 DNA sequence: TGTGCCAGCTCCCCGGACAGAGAAGAGACCCAGTACTTC.

The J gene is TRBJ1-1, the V gene TRBV25-1; weak D call: TRBD1 (6 bases). The V gene's germline CDR1 is MGHDK and CDR2 SYGVNS. V was trimmed by 2 bases and J by 6 bases, leaving 16 bases between them. CDR3 length: 15 residues. Here the CDR3 reads CASSEVHEGGAEAFF. Written as DNA, the CDR3 is TGTGCCAGCAGTGAAGTCCACGAGGGGGGGGCTGAAGCTTTCTTT. Supplemented by reference TRBV25-1 and TRBJ1-1, the full variable domain reads EADIYQTPRYLVIGTGKKITLECSQTMGHDKMYWYQQDPGMELHLIHYSYGVNSTEKGDLSSESTVSRIRTEHFPLTLESARPSHTSQYLCASSEVHEGGAEAFFGQGTRLTVV.

The genes are TRBV5-1 and TRBJ1-1; D unclear. Trimming left V 0 bases short and J 7 bases short, with 7 bases between. There are 12 residues in the CDR3. Germline values: CDR1 SGHRS, CDR2 YFSETQ. The chain's CDR3 is CASSLEAREAFF. The CDR3 DNA is TGCGCCAGCAGCTTGGAGGCCCGTGAAGCTTTCTTT.

V and J are TRBV12-3 or TRBV12-4 and TRBJ2-2; D perhaps matches TRBD2 (6 bases). CDR3 length: 16 amino acids. V lost 4 bases and J 5 bases, leaving 17 bases between the germline ends. The CDR3 nucleotides read TGTGCCAGCAGTTCCCCGGCAGACAGCGGGACCGGGGAGCTGTTTTTT. Translation: CASSSPADSGTGELFF.

This chain connects TRBV5-4 to TRBJ2-3; the match to TRBD2 covers 8 bases. This CDR3 is 15 amino acids long. Germline loops: CDR1 SGHNT, CDR2 YYREEE (reference sequence). The V gene end was trimmed by 5 bases and the J gene end by 6 bases; junction bases not matched to a gene: 11. In DNA, the CDR3 is TGTGCCAGCAGGACATCGGGAGGGGGAACGGATACGCAGTATTTT. This codes for CASRTSGGGTDTQYF.

This clonotype appeared a single time. The chain couples TRBV12-3 or TRBV12-4 to TRBJ1-5; 7 bases match TRBD1. V gave up 6 bases and J gave up 6 bases; unmatched junction bases: 2. The length of the CDR3 is 12 residues. Written as DNA, the CDR3 is TGTGCCAGCAGGACAGGGAGTCAGCCCCAGCATTTT. Its protein product is CASRTGSQPQHF.

The chain has TRBV7-9 and TRBJ2-7; the D is unclear. CDR1 is SEHNR and CDR2 is FQNEAQ in the germline V gene (reference sequence). Trimming removed 5 bases at V and 0 bases at J, with 17 bases between. This CDR3 contains 16 residues. Written as DNA, the CDR3 is TGTGCCAGCAGCCCGACCGCCTTAACGAGCTCCTACGAGCAGTACTTC. This translates into CASSPTALTSSYEQYF.

The chain has TRBV14 and TRBJ1-5; D gene ambiguous. V lost 2 bases and J lost 0, with 17 bases in between. The CDR3 length is 18 residues. The germline CDR1 and CDR2 sequences are SGHDN and FVKESK. CDR3 nucleotide sequence: TGTGCCAGCAGCCAACTCGCCCACAGAGATTATAGCAATCAGCCCCAGCATTTT. This gives the protein CASSQLAHRDYSNQPQHF. Variable domain in full (rest from reference TRBV14 and TRBJ1-5): EAGVTQFPSHSVIEKGQTVTLRCDPISGHDNLYWYRRVMGKEIKFLLHFVKESKQDESGMPNNRFLAERTGGTYSTLKVQPAELEDSGVYFCASSQLAHRDYSNQPQHFGDGTRLSIL.

The rearrangement joins TRBV30 to TRBJ2-6; no clear D. The V and J ends lost 0 bases and 0 bases respectively, with 15 bases between them. The CDR3 spans 18 residues. The germline CDR1 and CDR2 sequences are GTSNPN and SVGIG (reference sequence). The CDR3 DNA is TGTGCCTGGAGTGTACCCGAGTTAGAGACCTCTGGGGCCAACGTCCTGACTTTC. Its translation is CAWSVPELETSGANVLTF.

The J gene is TRBJ2-7, the V gene TRBV4-1; 8 bases map to TRBD2. V lost 0 bases and J lost 4; bases outside the gene matches: 5. The CDR3 spans 15 residues. From germline, CDR1 is MGHRA and CDR2 YSYEKL. The CDR3 reads CASSQDGTSIYEQYF. The CDR3 DNA reads as TGCGCCAGCAGCCAAGATGGGACTAGTATTTACGAGCAGTACTTC.

The chain employs TRBV7-2 and TRBJ1-2; D might be TRBD1 (6 bases). CDR1 and CDR2 (germline): SGHTA, FQGNSA. This CDR3 region has 14 residues. The ends were cut back, 5 bases at V and 4 bases at J, with 14 bases in the middle. The CDR3 DNA follows: TGTGCCAGCAGCGCAACAGGGCCCACCTATGGCTACACCTTC. It codes for CASSATGPTYGYTF.

The chain couples TRBV20-1 to TRBJ1-1; D unclear. The germline V and J ends were trimmed by 6 bases and 0 bases, with 14 bases remaining between them. Germline V gives CDR1 DFQATT, CDR2 SNEGSKA (reference sequence). The CDR3 extends over 14 amino acids. In nucleotides, the CDR3 is TGCAGTGCGGCCCCACACCGCATGAACACTGAAGCTTTCTTT. Translated, it gives CSAAPHRMNTEAFF.

The V and J genes are TRBV19 and TRBJ2-3; TRBD2 might be the D (5 bases). This CDR3 comprises 11 residues. Deletions cut 6 bases from V and 6 bases from J, with 7 bases between. CDR1 and CDR2 from the germline V gene are LNHDA and SQIVND (reference sequence). The CDR3 nucleotides read TGTGCCAGTAGGAGAGGGGATACGCAGTATTTT. This sequence encodes CASRRGDTQYF.

The chain links TRBV30 to TRBJ2-7; 7 bases are shared with TRBD2. Trimming cost V 6 bases and J 6 bases; bases outside gene matches: 8. This CDR3 region has 12 residues. Per germline, CDR1 GTSNPN and CDR2 SVGIG (reference sequence). CDR3 residues: CACCGRRPEQYF. The CDR3 nucleotides read TGTGCCTGCTGCGGGAGAAGGCCCGAGCAGTACTTC.

J is TRBJ1-2 and V is TRBV7-9, with D possibly TRBD1 on 6 matching bases. V dropped 3 bases and J dropped 8 bases, with 16 bases sitting between them. Germline lookup yields CDR1 SEHNR and CDR2 FQNEAQ (reference sequence). The CDR3 runs to 14 residues. CDR3 in amino acids: CASSLLRRGKGYTF. The CDR3 coding sequence is TGTGCCAGCAGCTTGTTACGCAGGGGAAAAGGCTACACCTTC.

The V and J genes are TRBV6-2 or TRBV6-3 and TRBJ2-7; D is perhaps TRBD2 (6 bases). The CDR3 length is 15 residues. Between the trimmed V and J ends, which lost 2 bases and 4 bases, there was a span of 15 bases. The germline gives CDR1 MNHEY, CDR2 SVGEGT. Here the CDR3 DNA reads TGTGCCAGCAGTTACCAGCGCGGGACCCGGTACGAGCAGTACTTC. Encoded protein: CASSYQRGTRYEQYF.

V gene TRBV29-1 combines with J gene TRBJ1-1; TRBD1 aligns across 7 bases. Germline CDR1 reads SQVTM; CDR2 reads ANQGSEA. This CDR3 has 12 amino acids. Trimming took 8 bases from V and 0 from J; bases not matched to a gene: 3. The CDR3 reads CSPGTVNTEAFF. CDR3 DNA sequence: TGCAGCCCGGGGACAGTGAACACTGAAGCTTTCTTT.

The chain carries TRBV3-1 and TRBJ1-6; D is uncertain. Germline V lookup: CDR1 LGHDT, CDR2 YNNKEL (reference sequence). The germline V and J ends were trimmed by 4 bases and 8 bases, with 3 bases remaining between them. This CDR3 spans 11 amino acids. CDR3 nucleotide sequence: TGTGCCAGCAGCCGGGATTCACCCCTCCACTTT. It encodes CASSRDSPLHF.

The rearrangement joins TRBV29-1 to TRBJ1-2; weak D call: TRBD1 (5 bases). CDR3 length: 13 residues. Deletions cut 6 bases from V and 0 bases from J, with 11 bases between. Germline values: CDR1 SQVTM, CDR2 ANQGSEA. CDR3 DNA: TGCAGCGTGGGGACGGATACTAACTATGGCTACACCTTC. It is translated as CSVGTDTNYGYTF.

The V gene is TRBV6-2 or TRBV6-3, the J gene TRBJ1-2; D uncertain. The CDR3 has 15 amino acids. Germline V gene data show CDR1 as MNHEY and CDR2 as SVGEGT. V shed 10 bases and J shed 1 base, with 19 bases lying between them. The DNA for the CDR3 is TGTGCCACCAACTCGCCCCGGACGGATAACTATGGCTACACCTTC. It specifies CATNSPRTDNYGYTF.

This chain connects TRBV4-3 to TRBJ1-1, with 8 bases aligning to TRBD1. After removal of 3 bases from V and 7 bases from J, the junction contained 7 bases not matched to a gene. CDR1 is LGHNA and CDR2 is YSLEER in the germline V gene. This CDR3 is 14 amino acids long. The CDR3 bases are TGCGCCAGCAGCCACCAGACAGGGGAAGGTGAAGCTTTCTTT. This encodes CASSHQTGEGEAFF.

The chain joins TRBV6-5 to TRBJ1-2; D gene unclear. The CDR3 length is 15 residues. Trimming took 0 bases from V and 4 from J, leaving 12 bases between them. Germline-derived CDR1 and CDR2 are MNHEY and SVGAGI. CDR3 region: CASSYSSGEGYGYTF. The DNA of the CDR3 is TGTGCCAGCAGTTACTCGAGCGGAGAGGGCTATGGCTACACCTTC.